This T cell receptor (beta chain) came from a study of control samples from healthy donors and cancer patients (dated by TCRdb to about 2020). On this clone: Its target antigen remains unknown. Per-nucleotide qualities are absent, and no much larger clonotype sits a single base away.

The library was generated by the immunoSEQ multiplex PCR assay. Not all clones reach the TCRdb copy of this immuneACCESS table, which keeps in-frame sequences only. Checked studies attribute under half of the gap to unresolved V genes and leave the rest unexplained. The sample records roughly 100,000 clones, about 80% of which are singletons. 13% of the sample rests with the top ten. This clonotype was obtained from a woman aged 50 to 65 in good health. Sequenced material: blood.

At the DNA level, the sequence is TGTGCCAGCGAAATTCGAAACAGGGGGCTACAAACCGGGGAGCTGTTTTTT. Its amino acids are CASEIRNRGLQTGELFF. The chain is made from TRBV7-3 and TRBJ2-2; 9 middle bases align to TRBD1. CDR1 and CDR2, per the germline V gene, are SGHTA and FQGTGA. Compared with germline, V lacks 8 bases and J lacks 5 bases; bases without a gene match: 15. The CDR3 covers 17 residues, taking in both the cysteine and the phenylalanine. Left in the record is the CDR3 DNA by itself, 51 bases read in frame from the first base.